The next 23 T cell receptor beta chains were all read from a single sample in a study of shared clonotypes between healthy human individuals. Profiled with immunoSEQ multiplex PCR; TCRdb holds only in-frame clones, not every one. In the table there are around 510,000 clones, 95% to 97% of which are singletons. The sequenced material came from naive CD4+ T cells sorted from blood. Subset of the sample: CD45RA+ positively selected. Receptor source: a woman aged 30 to 39 in good health.

The CDR3 coding sequence is TGTGCCAGCAGTTTAAGGGGCCTCGGGGAAGCGTTGCAGCCCCAGCATTTT. The encoded protein is CASSLRGLGEALQPQHF. The V gene is TRBV27, the J gene TRBJ1-5, with a possible D match to TRBD1 (5 bases). CDR3 length equals 17 residues. The germline CDR1 and CDR2 sequences are MNHEY and SMNVEV (reference sequence). Trimming left V 2 bases short and J 7 bases short, with 21 bases between.

The J gene is TRBJ2-4, the V gene TRBV28, with TRBD2 identical over 10 bases. The CDR3 has 20 amino acids. V was pared by 5 bases and J by 3 bases, with 19 bases of the junction left unmatched. The germline V gene encodes CDR1 MDHEN and CDR2 SYDVKM. Here the CDR3 DNA reads TGTGCCAGCAGTCCACGGGCGGCTAGCGGGAGAAAATCGGGCAAAAACATTCAGTACTTC. Translated, it gives CASSPRAASGRKSGKNIQYF.

As regards this clone: This same CDR3 is encoded by further DNA sequences in the sample. This sequence joins TRBV20-1 and TRBJ2-7, with D unresolved. The V end was cut by 3 bases, the J end by 2 bases, with 5 bases between. Germline-derived CDR1 and CDR2 are DFQATT and SNEGSKA (reference sequence). The CDR3 is 11 amino acids. CDR3 amino acids: CSASLTYEQYF. DNA of the CDR3: TGCAGTGCTAGTCTGACCTACGAGCAGTACTTC.

The chain joins TRBV6-5 to TRBJ2-1, with a weak D call TRBD1 (5 bases). Germline values: CDR1 MNHEY, CDR2 SVGAGI. CDR3 size: 11 residues. V lost 7 bases to trimming and J lost 7 bases, with 8 bases between them. CDR3 region: CASKYRNEQFF. The CDR3, as DNA: TGTGCCAGCAAATACAGGAATGAGCAGTTCTTC.

The chain combines TRBV28 with TRBJ2-2; 11 bases are a match to TRBD1. V shed 4 bases, J shed 6 bases, and the junction held 4 bases outside the gene matches. CDR3 length: 15 amino acids. CDR1 MDHEN and CDR2 SYDVKM come from the germline V gene. This chain's CDR3 is CASSSRTGGSGELFF. CDR3 coding DNA: TGTGCCAGCAGTTCCCGGACAGGGGGCTCCGGGGAGCTGTTTTTT.

The chain carries TRBV6-6 and TRBJ1-1, with 7 bases aligning to TRBD1. This CDR3 is built from 12 residues. Germline trimming cut 6 bases from V and 5 bases from J; bases unmatched to any gene: 3. The V gene's germline CDR1 is MNHNY and CDR2 SVGAGI (reference sequence). The CDR3 region is CASRDRATEAFF. CDR3 nucleotides: TGTGCCAGCAGAGACAGGGCTACTGAAGCTTTCTTT.

This clone is a singleton in its sample. The same CDR3 is also encoded by other DNA sequences in this sample. The chain employs TRBV20-1 and TRBJ2-7; weak D call: TRBD2 (5 bases). This CDR3 region has 11 residues. Germline V gives CDR1 DFQATT, CDR2 SNEGSKA (reference sequence). Trimming took off 3 bases at V and 4 bases at J, with 7 bases between the two ends. CDR3 sequence reads: CSASRGYEQYF. CDR3 nucleotides: TGCAGTGCTAGTCGAGGGTACGAGCAGTACTTC.

The J gene is TRBJ2-1, the V gene TRBV7-8, with 8 nucleotides matching TRBD2. J lost 6 bases, V lost 3 bases, and 4 bases had no gene match. Germline CDR1 SGHVS, CDR2 FQNEAQ. There are 14 residues in the CDR3. CDR3 nucleotide sequence: TGTGCCAGCAGCTTCCCCGGGACTAGCAATGAGCAGTTCTTC. Its protein product is CASSFPGTSNEQFF.

The gene calls are TRBV7-2 and TRBJ1-5, with D possibly matching TRBD1 (6 bases). Germline V gene sequence: CDR1 SGHTA, CDR2 FQGNSA. V was cut by 1 base and J by 1 base, with 11 bases left in between. The CDR3 has 16 amino acids. This CDR3 is CASSLVGGMSNQPQHF. DNA for the CDR3: TGTGCCAGCAGCTTAGTTGGGGGCATGAGCAATCAGCCCCAGCATTTT.

V gene TRBV28 combines with J gene TRBJ1-1; 7 bases are shared with TRBD1. The CDR3 has 15 amino acids. Unmatched junction bases numbered 7, after V lost 6 bases and J lost 0 bases. In germline, CDR1 is MDHEN, CDR2 SYDVKM. The CDR3 DNA reads as TGTGCCAGCAGCCGCAGGGGGGGAGTGAACACTGAAGCTTTCTTT. Protein sequence: CASSRRGGVNTEAFF. Together with reference TRBV28 and TRBJ1-1, the CDR3 gives the full variable domain: DVKVTQSSRYLVKRTGEKVFLECVQDMDHENMFWYRQDPGLGLRLIYFSYDVKMKEKGDIPEGYSVSREKKERFSLILESASTNQTSMYLCASSRRGGVNTEAFFGQGTRLTVV.

V usage is TRBV5-1 and J usage is TRBJ2-5; 13 nucleotides align to TRBD2. This CDR3 has 15 residues. V was pared by 3 bases and J by 6 bases, with 5 bases of the junction left unmatched. From germline, CDR1 is SGHRS and CDR2 YFSETQ. This CDR3 reads CASSWTSGSLKTQYF. For the CDR3, the DNA is TGCGCCAGCAGCTGGACTAGCGGGAGTCTGAAGACCCAGTACTTC.

CDR3 in DNA: TGCGCCAGCAGCTTGGCCCCGGGATCCTATGGCTACACCTTC. It encodes CASSLAPGSYGYTF. The V gene is TRBV5-1, the J gene TRBJ1-2; unclear D gene. The germline V gene encodes CDR1 SGHRS and CDR2 YFSETQ. The CDR3 is made up of 14 amino acids. V lost 0 bases and J lost 4, with 10 bases in between.

The V gene is TRBV28, the J gene TRBJ2-3; 9 bases are shared with TRBD1. This CDR3 comprises 15 residues. Unmatched junction bases numbered 6, after V lost 3 bases and J lost 5 bases. The germline V gene has CDR1 MDHEN and CDR2 SYDVKM. The CDR3 loop is CASSFKDRGLDTQYF. DNA for the CDR3: TGTGCCAGCAGTTTTAAGGACAGGGGTCTAGATACGCAGTATTTT.

On this clone: The identical CDR3 is also encoded by other nucleotide sequences in the sample. The J gene is TRBJ2-3, the V gene TRBV30, with D unresolved. CDR1 is GTSNPN and CDR2 is SVGIG in the germline V gene (reference sequence). The CDR3 is 13 amino acids. The ends were cut back, 0 bases at V and 1 base at J, with 5 bases in the middle. The CDR3, as DNA: TGTGCCTGGAGTGTACTTGGCACAGATACGCAGTATTTT. Protein product: CAWSVLGTDTQYF.

The chain couples TRBV7-2 to TRBJ2-7; TRBD2 matches at 14 bases. The junction had 1 base not matched to a gene; V was cut back by 3 bases and J by 3 bases. The CDR3 covers 15 residues. Per the germline V gene, CDR1 is SGHTA and CDR2 is FQGNSA. The CDR3 here is CASSFGLAGGYEQYF. The CDR3 DNA reads TGTGCCAGCAGCTTCGGACTAGCGGGAGGCTACGAGCAGTACTTC.

The rearrangement uses TRBV6-5 and TRBJ2-7; 12 nucleotides agree with TRBD1. The CDR3 has 15 residues. CDR1 is MNHEY and CDR2 is SVGAGI in the germline V gene. Unmatched junction bases numbered 8, after V lost 6 bases and J lost 5 bases. CDR3 loop: CASSIAGTGGNEQYF. The CDR3 bases are TGTGCCAGCAGCATAGCCGGGACAGGGGGCAACGAGCAGTACTTC.

This clone has a single count. The CDR3 DNA reads as TGTGCCAGCGGTGGAATAGCACAGTTTATAACAGGGGGAAGAAACACCATATATTTT. It specifies CASGGIAQFITGGRNTIYF. V is TRBV28 and J is TRBJ1-3; TRBD1 matches 8 bases. This CDR3 is built from 19 residues. V was pared by 8 bases and J by 5 bases, with 23 bases of the junction left unmatched. Looked up from germline, CDR1 is MDHEN and CDR2 is SYDVKM.

The gene calls are TRBV6-5 and TRBJ1-1, with 8 nucleotides matching TRBD1. The CDR3 consists of 14 residues. V lost 7 bases and J lost 5; bases outside the gene matches: 9. Per the germline V gene, CDR1 is MNHEY and CDR2 is SVGAGI. CDR3 amino acids: CASTPQGARTEAFF. CDR3 bases: TGTGCCAGCACCCCCCAGGGGGCGCGAACTGAAGCTTTCTTT.

The chain links TRBV25-1 to TRBJ1-6; D might be TRBD1 (6 bases). Looked up from germline, CDR1 is MGHDK and CDR2 is SYGVNS. The CDR3 loop spans 13 amino acids. With 9 bases removed from V and 5 bases from J, the gap between germline ends came to 11 bases. The CDR3 spells CASRDNNNSPLHF. The CDR3 DNA sequence: TGTGCCAGTAGGGACAATAATAATTCACCCCTCCACTTT.

The J gene is TRBJ2-3, the V gene TRBV11-2; no definite D call. CDR1 is SGHAT and CDR2 is FQNNGV in the germline V gene. Deletions cut 3 bases from V and 2 bases from J, with 15 bases between. The CDR3 extends over 16 amino acids. As DNA, the CDR3 is TGTGCCAGCAGCTTTCTTTTGAGGACCACCACAGATACGCAGTATTTT. It is translated as CASSFLLRTTTDTQYF.

The chain combines TRBV28 with TRBJ1-3; TRBD1 might be the D (5 bases). Germline values: CDR1 MDHEN, CDR2 SYDVKM. CDR3 length equals 16 residues. The V and J ends lost 3 bases and 0 bases respectively, with 12 bases between them. In DNA, the CDR3 is TGTGCCAGCAGTTTTCCGGGGACCACCTCTGGAAACACCATATATTTT. Translating gives CASSFPGTTSGNTIYF. Complete variable domain (other parts from reference TRBV28 and TRBJ1-3): DVKVTQSSRYLVKRTGEKVFLECVQDMDHENMFWYRQDPGLGLRLIYFSYDVKMKEKGDIPEGYSVSREKKERFSLILESASTNQTSMYLCASSFPGTTSGNTIYFGEGSWLTVV.

This clone was seen a single time. Other DNA sequences from this sample encode an identical CDR3 as well. This rearrangement joins TRBV5-1 to TRBJ1-4; D not resolved. There are 14 residues in the CDR3. Trimming pared 0 bases from V and 0 bases from J, leaving 3 bases between. Germline V gene sequence: CDR1 SGHRS, CDR2 YFSETQ. CDR3 DNA sequence: TGCGCCAGCAGCTTGGGAACAACTAATGAAAAACTGTTTTTT. It translates to CASSLGTTNEKLFF. The full variable domain, with the rest looked up from reference TRBV5-1 and TRBJ1-4, is KAGVTQTPRYLIKTRGQQVTLSCSPISGHRSVSWYQQTPGQGLQFLFEYFSETQRNKGNFPGRFSGRQFSNSRSEMNVSTLELGDSALYLCASSLGTTNEKLFFGSGTQLSVL.

The genes are TRBV21-1 and TRBJ2-1; TRBD2 reflects the table's D call only, with no check against the DNA. TRBV21-1 is tagged as a pseudogene. CDR3 length equals 15 residues. The CDR3 is CASTSSGTHYNEQFF. The CDR3 bases are TGTGCCAGCACCTCTTCCGGGACTCACTACAATGAGCAGTTCTTC.